This T cell receptor beta chain was recovered during a study of graft-versus-host responses after intestinal transplantation. As concerns this clone: The target antigen is unknown.

The germline gives CDR1 LNHDA, CDR2 SQIVND (reference sequence). With 6 bases removed from V and 3 bases from J, the gap between germline ends came to 8 bases. The CDR3 is 12 amino acids. Clones were read by immunoSEQ multiplex PCR, and TCRdb kept only the in-frame ones, dropping some. The sample includes roughly 25,000 clones, roughly 78% of them seen just once. The study's findings and limits: Investigators detected GvH clones in recipient marrow, with some emerging earlier in ileum or blood.

The source is a human donor who was the organ donor for an intestinal transplant. The chain links TRBV19 to TRBJ1-1; maybe TRBD1 (6 bases). The source material was unstimulated CD8+ T cells sorted from spleen or lymph node cells, sampled before transplant. In DNA, the CDR3 is TGTGCCAGTAGCCAGGGGTACACTGAAGCTTTCTTT. The encoded protein is CASSQGYTEAFF. Together with reference TRBV19 and TRBJ1-1, the CDR3 gives the full variable domain: DGGITQSPKYLFRKEGQNVTLSCEQNLNHDAMYWYRQDPGQGLRLIYYSQIVNDFQKGDIAEGYSVSREKKESFPLTVTSAQKNPTAFYLCASSQGYTEAFFGQGTRLTVV.